This entry is about one T cell receptor (beta chain). Its antigen is not identified. In TCRdb, the multiplex PCR reads were re-called with MiXCR into one record per CDR3 protein. Seen here are tens of thousands of distinct CDR3 sequences, around three fifths observed once, and the top ten hold 19%. This CDR3 is 15 amino acids long. The germline V gene has CDR1 MGHRA and CDR2 YSYEKL. V lost 0 bases, J lost 5 bases, and 0 bases stayed unmatched. This entry comes from a study of breast tumors, draining lymph nodes, adjacent tissues. General observations from the study: Tumors had less TCR diversity than lymph nodes, more than nontumor tissue. Tumor and nontumor repertoires were significantly more similar in luminal-like than in basal-like breast cancer.

The sequenced sample was tumor-adjacent breast tissue. This TCR was recovered from a female donor with breast cancer. Some clones in this sample may be carry-over from other donors' samples. This sequence joins TRBV4-1 and TRBJ2-5, with 13 bases matching TRBD2. CDR3 loop: CASSQEGLAGETQYF. Here the CDR3 DNA reads TGCGCCAGCAGCCAAGAGGGACTAGCGGGGGAGACCCAGTACTTC.